This is a list of T cell receptor beta chains from one sample in a study of STAT5B mutations in CD4+ large granular lymphocyte leukemia. Data came from immunoSEQ multiplex PCR; TCRdb stores just in-frame clones and leaves some out. The repertoire holds roughly 30,000 clones, approximately 79% seen once, with about 6.2% in the top ten. Sequenced input: CD4+ T cells from blood buffy coats. Receptors were obtained from a human donor in good health. CDR3s include the opening cysteine and the closing phenylalanine or tryptophan. The D gene is left open where the match is weak. Only some rows state a clone size, as once, few, many or a class for expanded clones.

size: -
V: TRBV7-2
D: -
J: TRBJ2-1
CDR3: CASSSSFGTGYNEQFF
DNA: TGTGCCAGCAGCTCCTCGTTTGGCACCGGTTACAATGAGCAGTTCTTC

size: -
V: TRBV10-3
D: TRBD2
J: TRBJ2-3
CDR3: CAISDVGLVPDTQYF
DNA: TGTGCCATCAGTGACGTGGGACTAGTCCCAGATACGCAGTATTTT

size: -
V: TRBV5-1
D: TRBD2
J: TRBJ2-7
CDR3: CASSPPGLATYEQYF
DNA: TGCGCCAGCAGCCCCCCGGGACTAGCGACCTACGAGCAGTACTTC

size: -
V: TRBV18
D: -
J: TRBJ2-5
CDR3: CASSPPIPQGSRETQYF
DNA: TGTGCCAGCTCACCCCCAATTCCGCAGGGATCACGGGAGACCCAGTACTTC

size: -
V: TRBV6-5
D: TRBD1
J: TRBJ1-1
CDR3: CASSERTGNTEAFF
DNA: TGTGCCAGCAGCGAACGGACAGGGAACACTGAAGCTTTCTTT

size: -
V: TRBV19
D: -
J: TRBJ1-5
CDR3: CASSSERATHQPQHF
DNA: TGTGCCAGTAGTAGCGAGCGGGCAACCCATCAGCCCCAGCATTTT

size: -
V: TRBV7-7
D: -
J: TRBJ2-5
CDR3: CASSLVSGGSETQYF
DNA: TGTGCCAGCAGCTTAGTATCCGGTGGCAGCGAGACCCAGTACTTC

size: medium-sized
V: TRBV6-5
D: TRBD1
J: TRBJ1-2
CDR3: CASSYSGTGLDYTF
DNA: TGTGCCAGCAGTTACTCCGGGACAGGATTGGACTACACCTTC

size: once
V: TRBV28
D: -
J: TRBJ1-1
CDR3: CASSPWTIGNTEAFF
DNA: TGTGCCAGCAGTCCTTGGACCATAGGGAACACTGAAGCTTTCTTT

size: -
V: TRBV4-1
D: TRBD1
J: TRBJ1-1
CDR3: CASSQDPPGTGWNTEAFF
DNA: TGCGCCAGCAGCCAAGATCCCCCCGGGACAGGGTGGAACACTGAAGCTTTCTTT

size: few
V: TRBV6-6
D: TRBD1
J: TRBJ1-5
CDR3: CASTMDRGRYQPQHF
DNA: TGTGCCAGCACCATGGACAGGGGACGATATCAGCCCCAGCATTTT

size: -
V: TRBV9
D: -
J: TRBJ1-3
CDR3: CASSVDMGVRGNTIYF
DNA: TGTGCCAGCAGCGTAGATATGGGAGTGAGAGGAAACACCATATATTTT

size: -
V: TRBV13
D: TRBD2
J: TRBJ2-1
CDR3: CASSLGTSGGYNEQFF
DNA: TGTGCCAGCAGCTTAGGGACTAGCGGGGGATACAATGAGCAGTTCTTC

size: -
V: TRBV28
D: -
J: TRBJ1-6
CDR3: CASRRAGNSPLHF
DNA: TGTGCCAGCCGACGGGCGGGGAATTCACCCCTCCACTTT

size: -
V: TRBV4-3
D: -
J: TRBJ2-1
CDR3: CASSLDTNSYNEQFF
DNA: TGCGCCAGCAGCCTGGACACCAACTCCTACAATGAGCAGTTCTTC

size: -
V: TRBV6-5
D: -
J: TRBJ1-2
CDR3: CASSQRSIPYGYTF
DNA: TGTGCCAGCAGCCAGAGATCGATACCCTATGGCTACACCTTC

size: once
V: TRBV5-1
D: -
J: TRBJ2-2
CDR3: CASSWGTSNTGELFF
DNA: TGCGCCAGCAGCTGGGGGACCTCGAACACCGGGGAGCTGTTTTTT

size: -
V: TRBV5-1
D: TRBD2
J: TRBJ2-3
CDR3: CASSSSGGTPDTQYF
DNA: TGCGCCAGCAGTTCTAGCGGGGGAACACCAGATACGCAGTATTTT

size: few
V: TRBV12-5
D: -
J: TRBJ2-6
CDR3: CASGEQGLFSGANVLTF
DNA: TGTGCTAGTGGAGAACAGGGCCTCTTCTCTGGGGCCAACGTCCTGACTTTC

size: once
V: TRBV2
D: -
J: TRBJ1-2
CDR3: CASGGPQRIGYTF
DNA: TGTGCCAGCGGAGGACCGCAGAGGATTGGCTACACCTTC

size: -
V: TRBV5-4
D: -
J: TRBJ2-1
CDR3: CASHTQSYNEQFF
DNA: TGTGCCAGCCACACACAGAGCTACAATGAGCAGTTCTTC

size: -
V: TRBV19
D: -
J: TRBJ1-2
CDR3: CASIRTNLDYGYTF
DNA: TGTGCCAGTATCCGGACCAATTTAGACTATGGCTACACCTTC

size: -
V: TRBV6-5
D: TRBD2
J: TRBJ2-5
CDR3: CASTFSGGRETQYF
DNA: TGTGCCAGCACCTTTAGCGGGGGACGAGAGACCCAGTACTTC

size: -
V: TRBV11-2
D: -
J: TRBJ2-5
CDR3: CASSFTTYQETQYF
DNA: TGTGCCAGCAGCTTTACCACGTACCAAGAGACCCAGTACTTC

size: once
V: TRBV5-1
D: -
J: TRBJ1-4
CDR3: CASSLGGAGTNEKLFF
DNA: TGCGCCAGCAGCTTGGGGGGGGCCGGAACTAATGAAAAACTGTTTTTT

size: -
V: TRBV11-2
D: -
J: TRBJ1-2
CDR3: CASSLFAGARGGYTF
DNA: TGTGCCAGCAGCTTATTTGCAGGGGCGAGGGGTGGCTACACCTTC

size: -
V: TRBV6-1
D: -
J: TRBJ2-5
CDR3: CASATTSGNFETQYF
DNA: TGTGCCAGCGCCACGACTAGTGGGAATTTTGAGACCCAGTACTTC

size: -
V: TRBV12-5
D: -
J: TRBJ1-5
CDR3: CASGPVGGNQPQHF
DNA: TGTGCTAGTGGCCCGGTCGGTGGCAATCAGCCCCAGCATTTT

size: -
V: TRBV10-2
D: TRBD2
J: TRBJ2-2
CDR3: CASSLAGPNTGELFF
DNA: TGCGCCAGCAGTCTAGCGGGGCCGAACACCGGGGAGCTGTTTTTT

size: -
V: TRBV4-2
D: TRBD1
J: TRBJ2-2
CDR3: CASSQPGGRGTGELFF
DNA: TGTGCCAGCAGCCAGCCAGGGGGCAGGGGCACCGGGGAGCTGTTTTTT

size: -
V: TRBV18
D: -
J: TRBJ1-1
CDR3: CASSPSPTPNTEAFF
DNA: TGTGCCAGCTCACCGTCCCCAACACCAAACACTGAAGCTTTCTTT

size: once
V: TRBV7-9
D: -
J: TRBJ1-1
CDR3: CASSYPEGQTMEAFF
DNA: TGTGCCAGCAGCTACCCTGAGGGCCAGACTATGGAAGCTTTCTTT

size: -
V: TRBV4-1
D: -
J: TRBJ1-6
CDR3: CASSHPSASSYNSPLHF
DNA: TGCGCCAGCAGCCACCCGTCAGCGAGCTCCTATAATTCACCCCTCCACTTT

size: once
V: TRBV4-3
D: -
J: TRBJ2-1
CDR3: CASSQESGSYNEQFF
DNA: TGCGCCAGCAGCCAAGAAAGCGGATCCTACAATGAGCAGTTCTTC

size: -
V: TRBV5-6
D: -
J: TRBJ1-2
CDR3: CASSPPAGYGYTF
DNA: TGTGCCAGCAGCCCCCCGGCGGGTTATGGCTACACCTTC

size: -
V: TRBV7-2
D: TRBD2
J: TRBJ2-1
CDR3: CASRSVAGGTYNEQFF
DNA: TGTGCCAGCAGGTCGGTAGCGGGGGGAACTTACAATGAGCAGTTCTTC

size: -
V: TRBV28
D: TRBD1
J: TRBJ1-5
CDR3: CASSSGGNNQPQHF
DNA: TGTGCCAGCAGTTCAGGGGGGAACAATCAGCCCCAGCATTTT

size: once
V: TRBV19
D: -
J: TRBJ1-4
CDR3: CASIRTGRSEKLFF
DNA: TGTGCCAGTATCCGCACAGGGCGCTCTGAAAAACTGTTTTTT

size: -
V: TRBV6-5
D: -
J: TRBJ1-6
CDR3: CAVSGGGPPSPLHF
DNA: TGTGCCGTGAGCGGGGGTGGGCCCCCCTCGCCCCTCCACTTT

size: -
V: TRBV29-1
D: TRBD1
J: TRBJ2-7
CDR3: CSASDRGVYEQYF
DNA: TGCAGCGCGTCGGACAGGGGGGTCTACGAGCAGTACTTC

size: -
V: TRBV18
D: TRBD2
J: TRBJ2-1
CDR3: CASSGPPGGPYPEQFF
DNA: TGTGCCAGCTCAGGCCCACCGGGGGGGCCGTACCCTGAGCAGTTCTTC

size: few
V: TRBV5-1
D: -
J: TRBJ1-4
CDR3: CASSLAGESLQKLFF
DNA: TGCGCCAGCAGCTTGGCCGGGGAGTCTTTGCAAAAACTGTTTTTT

size: -
V: TRBV11-1
D: TRBD1
J: TRBJ2-3
CDR3: CASSSGQGGTDTQYF
DNA: TGTGCCAGCAGCTCGGGACAGGGGGGCACAGATACGCAGTATTTT

size: few
V: TRBV9
D: TRBD1
J: TRBJ1-5
CDR3: CASSGGTGGNQPQHF
DNA: TGTGCCAGCAGCGGGGGTACAGGGGGCAATCAGCCCCAGCATTTT

size: -
V: TRBV9
D: -
J: TRBJ1-2
CDR3: CASSVGARGVEDYGYTF
DNA: TGTGCCAGCAGCGTAGGTGCCAGGGGCGTAGAGGACTATGGCTACACCTTC

size: few
V: TRBV29-1
D: -
J: TRBJ1-1
CDR3: CSVVGDPRNTEAFF
DNA: TGCAGCGTTGTAGGGGACCCGCGAAACACTGAAGCTTTCTTT

size: -
V: TRBV28
D: TRBD1
J: TRBJ1-1
CDR3: CASSAPLGQGAFKAFF
DNA: TGTGCCAGCAGTGCGCCGCTGGGACAGGGGGCGTTCAAAGCTTTCTTT

size: -
V: TRBV6-5
D: -
J: TRBJ1-1
CDR3: CASSYGQKNTEAFF
DNA: TGTGCCAGCAGTTATGGACAGAAGAACACTGAAGCTTTCTTT

size: few
V: TRBV2
D: -
J: TRBJ1-4
CDR3: CASSSPGSGEKLFF
DNA: TGTGCCAGCAGTTCACCAGGGTCCGGTGAAAAACTGTTTTTT

size: few
V: TRBV29-1
D: TRBD1
J: TRBJ1-2
CDR3: CSVAQTGGLGYTF
DNA: TGCAGCGTTGCCCAGACAGGGGGATTGGGCTACACCTTC

size: -
V: TRBV5-5
D: -
J: TRBJ1-4
CDR3: CASSLEWFGEKLFF
DNA: TGTGCCAGCAGCTTGGAATGGTTTGGCGAAAAACTGTTTTTT